This T cell receptor (beta chain) was retrieved from a study of T cell changes during pregnancy in multiple sclerosis. V shed 4 bases, J shed 0 bases, and the junction held 6 bases outside the gene matches. The V gene's germline CDR1 is SGHRS and CDR2 YFSETQ. This CDR3 comprises 16 residues. TCRdb keeps only in-frame clones here, not all; method: immunoSEQ multiplex PCR. The sample shows around 47,000 clones, around 92% of them seen only once. The rearrangement joins TRBV5-1 to TRBJ2-7; 11 bases are a match to TRBD1. This clonotype was obtained from a female donor with multiple sclerosis, enrolled in a pregnancy study. This sample comprised CD8+ T cells from peripheral blood mononuclear cells, obtained in the first trimester of pregnancy. This CDR3 reads CASSTGQGESSYEQYF. As DNA, the CDR3 is TGCGCCAGCAGCACGGGACAGGGGGAGAGCTCCTACGAGCAGTACTTC.